The subject of this entry is one T cell receptor beta chain. Its target is unknown. Vbeta (60) and Jbeta (13) primers were used in the PCR. Some clones are missing from TCRdb's copy, which holds only in-frame ones; the method was immunoSEQ multiplex PCR. This sample has more than 100,000 clones, with around 65% found just once. The entry originates in a study of cytomegalovirus exposure and HLA in healthy donors. Turning to the study itself: Tens of millions of unique TCRs, all from HLA-typed donors, were included in an early release of the data.

CDR3 length equals 12 residues. CDR1 and CDR2 (germline): LNHDA, SQIVND (reference sequence). V shed 9 bases, J shed 8 bases, and the junction held 6 bases outside the gene matches. Study-wide findings and caveats: Accurate prediction of most subjects' HLA-A and HLA-B alleles from TCR beta sequences was reported. HLA restriction was apparent for most CMV-associated TCR beta chains in a later analysis. In a later analysis, across HLA loci, associated TCR counts were highest for DRB1, lowest for HLA-C.

Input material: PBMCs. This chain connects TRBV19 to TRBJ1-4, with 7 positions matching TRBD1. The TCR comes from a man between 18 and 29 years old in good health and CMV-seronegative. In DNA form, the CDR3 reads TGTGCCAGCGCGCAGGGGGGAGAAAAACTGTTTTTT. This encodes CASAQGGEKLFF.